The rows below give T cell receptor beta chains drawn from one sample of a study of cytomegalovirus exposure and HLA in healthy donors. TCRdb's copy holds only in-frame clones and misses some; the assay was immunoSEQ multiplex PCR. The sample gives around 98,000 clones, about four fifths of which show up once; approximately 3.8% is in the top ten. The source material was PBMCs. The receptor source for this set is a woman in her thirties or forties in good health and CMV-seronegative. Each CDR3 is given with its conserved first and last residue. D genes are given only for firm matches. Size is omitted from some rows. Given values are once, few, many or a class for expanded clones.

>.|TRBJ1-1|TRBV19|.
CASSIGTAGNTEAFF
TGTGCCAGTAGTATAGGGACAGCTGGGAACACTGAAGCTTTCTTT
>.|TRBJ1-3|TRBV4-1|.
CASSLYRQGISGNTIYF
TGCGCCAGCAGCCTATATAGGCAGGGTATTTCTGGAAACACCATATATTTT
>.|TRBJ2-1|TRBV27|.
CASSLSWALGANEQFF
TGTGCCAGCAGTTTAAGTTGGGCTCTTGGGGCCAATGAGCAGTTCTTC
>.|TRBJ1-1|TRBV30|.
CAWSVAKWNTEAFF
TGTGCCTGGAGTGTGGCCAAGTGGAACACTGAAGCTTTCTTT
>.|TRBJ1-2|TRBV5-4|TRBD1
CASSGTGPYGYTF
TGTGCCAGCAGCGGGACAGGACCCTATGGCTACACCTTC
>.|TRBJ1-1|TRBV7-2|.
CASSLVGGAEAFF
TGTGCCAGCAGCTTAGTAGGGGGGGCTGAAGCTTTCTTT
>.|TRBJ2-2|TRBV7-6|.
CASSPWPKGSTGELFF
TGTGCCAGCAGCCCCTGGCCCAAAGGGAGCACCGGGGAGCTGTTTTTT
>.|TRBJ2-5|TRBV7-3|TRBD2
CASSLTAGLEGAETQYF
TGTGCCAGCAGCTTAACGGCGGGACTAGAGGGTGCGGAGACCCAGTACTTC
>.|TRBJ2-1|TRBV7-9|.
CASSASVSYNEQFF
TGTGCCAGCAGCGCCTCGGTATCCTACAATGAGCAGTTCTTC
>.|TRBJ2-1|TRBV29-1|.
CSVEGLYEQFF
TGCAGCGTTGAAGGACTCTATGAGCAGTTCTTC
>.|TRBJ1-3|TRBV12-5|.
CASGTGQSGGNTIYF
TGTGCTAGTGGTACCGGACAGTCTGGCGGAAACACCATATATTTT
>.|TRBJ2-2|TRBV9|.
CASSVRGWAGELFF
TGTGCCAGCAGCGTAAGGGGTTGGGCCGGGGAGCTGTTTTTT
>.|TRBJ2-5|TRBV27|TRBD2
CASTLKWGGETQYF
TGTGCCAGCACCCTAAAATGGGGGGGAGAGACCCAGTACTTC
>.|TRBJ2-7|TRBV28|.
CASSLGAPSPYEQYF
TGTGCCAGCAGTTTGGGGGCCCCTTCTCCCTACGAGCAGTACTTC
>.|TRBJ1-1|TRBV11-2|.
CASSLIADEAFF
TGTGCCAGCAGCTTAATCGCAGATGAAGCTTTCTTT
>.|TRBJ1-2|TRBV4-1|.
CASSPAAGVNYGYTF
TGCGCCAGCAGCCCCGCCGCCGGGGTAAACTATGGCTACACCTTC
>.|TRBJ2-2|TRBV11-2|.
CASSPPAGELFF
TGTGCCAGCAGCCCTCCGGCCGGGGAGCTGTTTTTT
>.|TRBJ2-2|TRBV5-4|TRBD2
CASSLSRGGTGELFF
TGTGCCAGCAGCTTGTCCCGGGGGGGGACCGGGGAGCTGTTTTTT
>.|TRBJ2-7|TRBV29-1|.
CSVVVFYEQYF
TGCAGCGTTGTTGTATTCTACGAGCAGTACTTC
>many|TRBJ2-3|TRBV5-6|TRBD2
CASSFTSGGPDTQYF
TGTGCCAGCAGCTTCACTAGCGGGGGGCCAGATACGCAGTATTTT
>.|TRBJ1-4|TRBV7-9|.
CASSLGDIHEKLFF
TGTGCCAGCAGCCTCGGTGACATTCATGAAAAACTGTTTTTT
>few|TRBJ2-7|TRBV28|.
CASSLSVRVTYEQYF
TGTGCCAGCAGTTTATCCGTTCGGGTAACCTACGAGCAGTACTTC
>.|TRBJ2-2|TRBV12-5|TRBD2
CASGRTSGGGYTGELFF
TGTGCTAGTGGTCGGACTAGCGGGGGGGGTTACACCGGGGAGCTGTTTTTT
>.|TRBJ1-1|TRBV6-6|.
CASSLGAGAVNTEAFF
TGTGCCAGCAGTTTAGGGGCAGGGGCGGTGAACACTGAAGCTTTCTTT
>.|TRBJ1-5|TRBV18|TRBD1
CASSPGQGNQPQHF
TGTGCCAGCTCACCCGGACAGGGCAATCAGCCCCAGCATTTT
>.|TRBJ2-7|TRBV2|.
CASTRSDGSYEQYF
TGTGCCAGCACCCGAAGCGATGGCTCCTACGAGCAGTACTTC
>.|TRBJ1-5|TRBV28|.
CASSLEAANQPQHF
TGTGCCAGCAGTTTGGAGGCCGCCAATCAGCCCCAGCATTTT
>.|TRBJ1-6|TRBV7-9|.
CASSLEDSPLHF
TGTGCCAGCAGCCTCGAGGATTCACCCCTCCACTTT
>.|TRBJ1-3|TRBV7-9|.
CASSLEKHGSGNTIYF
TGTGCCAGCAGCTTAGAGAAGCATGGCTCTGGAAACACCATATATTTT
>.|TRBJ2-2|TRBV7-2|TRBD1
CASSLGTVTNTGELFF
TGTGCCAGCAGCTTGGGGACAGTGACTAACACCGGGGAGCTGTTTTTT
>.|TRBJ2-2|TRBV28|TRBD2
CASNGGGADTGELFF
TGTGCCAGCAACGGCGGGGGGGCCGATACCGGGGAGCTGTTTTTT
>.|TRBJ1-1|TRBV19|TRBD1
CASSFQGAAFF
TGTGCCAGTAGTTTCCAGGGGGCTGCTTTCTTT
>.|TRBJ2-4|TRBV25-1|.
CASSETGAKNIQYF
TGTGCCAGCAGTGAGACGGGAGCCAAAAACATTCAGTACTTC
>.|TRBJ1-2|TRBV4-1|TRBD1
CASSQGQGSNYGYTF
TGCGCCAGCAGCCAAGGACAGGGGAGTAACTATGGCTACACCTTC
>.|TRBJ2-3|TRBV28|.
CASSLWGASNNVDTQYF
TGTGCCAGCAGTTTATGGGGGGCTAGTAACAATGTGGATACGCAGTATTTT
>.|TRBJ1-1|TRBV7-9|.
CASSSPGQTTAFF
TGTGCCAGCAGCTCACCGGGACAAACGACTGCTTTCTTT
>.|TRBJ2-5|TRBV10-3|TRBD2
CAISGGTSGAQETQYF
TGTGCCATCAGTGGGGGGACTAGCGGGGCTCAAGAGACCCAGTACTTC
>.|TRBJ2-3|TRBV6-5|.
CASSPQVSTDTQYF
TGTGCCAGCAGTCCACAGGTTAGCACAGATACGCAGTATTTT
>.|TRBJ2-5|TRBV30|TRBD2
CAWSRLATQETQYF
TGTGCCTGGAGCCGACTAGCGACCCAAGAGACCCAGTACTTC
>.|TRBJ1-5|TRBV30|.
CAWSRGGTEPQHF
TGTGCCTGGAGTCGTGGGGGCACTGAGCCCCAGCATTTT
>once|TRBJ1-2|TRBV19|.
CASSIGVLFTDYGYTF
TGTGCCAGTAGTATAGGGGTCCTCTTTACAGACTATGGCTACACCTTC
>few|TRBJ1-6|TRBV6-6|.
CASRRGLGNSPLHF
TGTGCCAGCAGACGGGGTTTGGGAAATTCACCCCTCCACTTT
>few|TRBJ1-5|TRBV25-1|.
CASSESLGQPQHF
TGTGCCAGCAGTGAATCTCTAGGACAGCCCCAGCATTTT
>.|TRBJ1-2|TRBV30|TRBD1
CAWSGTGGYTF
TGTGCCTGGAGTGGGACAGGGGGCTACACCTTC
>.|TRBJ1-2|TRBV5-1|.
CASSPEGVNYGYTF
TGCGCCAGCAGCCCCGAGGGGGTGAACTATGGCTACACCTTC
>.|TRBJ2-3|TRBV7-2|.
CASSFQGLTDTQYF
TGTGCCAGCAGCTTCCAGGGTTTAACAGATACGCAGTATTTT
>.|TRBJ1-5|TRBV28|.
CASSLFYVPGNQPQHF
TGTGCCAGCAGTTTATTTTACGTTCCGGGGAATCAGCCCCAGCATTTT
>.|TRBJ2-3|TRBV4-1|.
CASSHTGNTQYF
TGCGCCAGCAGCCATACAGGAAACACGCAGTATTTT